This record concerns one T cell receptor beta chain sequence. This entry belongs to a study of T-cell memory formation after mild COVID-19. The V end lost 0 bases, the J end lost 2 bases, and 5 bases lay between the germline ends. Germline V lookup: CDR1 SGHRS, CDR2 YFSETQ. This CDR3 contains 13 residues. One entry per CDR3 protein results from TCRdb running MiXCR on the 5' RACE reads. This repertoire shows roughly 130,000 distinct CDR3 sequences, over 15% found once; its top ten account for 5% to 5.5%. This receptor was identified in a man aged 18 to 35 who had mild COVID-19 (a few samples of this study predate the infection). Cell type and time point are not known. The chain recombines TRBV5-1 with TRBJ1-1, with TRBD1 as a possible D gene (5 bases). The sequenced sample was PBMCs or a T cell subset sorted from them (not recorded which). CDR3 sequence: CASSLGDNTEAFF. CDR3 bases: TGCGCCAGCAGCTTGGGGGACAACACTGAAGCTTTCTTT.